Listed here are 10 T cell receptor beta chains from one sample, sequenced in a study of blood T cell repertoires in COVID-19. Clones were read by immunoSEQ multiplex PCR, and TCRdb kept only the in-frame ones, dropping some. The table shows roughly 80,000 clones, with less than 90% occurring only once. The specimen was peripheral blood. The receptors come from a man in his 60s with active or convalescent COVID-19.

The rearrangement uses TRBV9 and TRBJ2-7; possibly TRBD1 for D (6 bases). This CDR3 spans 13 amino acids. Trimming removed 4 bases from V and 7 bases from J, with 15 bases in between. CDR1 and CDR2 (germline): SGDLS, YYNGEE. CDR3 loop: CASSPQGSREQYF. CDR3 nucleotide sequence: TGTGCCAGCAGCCCTCAGGGGTCTAGAGAGCAGTACTTC.

CDR3 residues: CASSEVTGVNEKLFF. The CDR3 coding sequence is TGTGCCAGCAGTGAAGTTACGGGGGTTAATGAAAAACTGTTTTTT. The J gene is TRBJ1-4, the V gene TRBV6-1, with a possible D match to TRBD1 (5 bases). V lost 1 base, J lost 4 bases, and 10 bases lay in between. This CDR3 comprises 15 residues. Germline-derived CDR1 and CDR2 are MNHNS and SASEGT.

This sequence joins TRBV7-9 and TRBJ2-7; TRBD2 might be the D (6 bases). Trimming removed 0 bases at V and 13 bases at J, with 16 bases between. The CDR3 is 13 amino acids. The germline CDR1 and CDR2 sequences are SEHNR and FQNEAQ (reference sequence). In nucleotides, the CDR3 is TGTGCCAGCAGCTTAGCGAGTGGGGGGACGAGCTACTTC. The encoded protein is CASSLASGGTSYF.

The gene calls are TRBV11-1 and TRBJ2-2, with 12 bases that match TRBD2. Germline V CDR1 and CDR2: SGHAT, FQDESV (reference sequence). Trimming removed 6 bases from V and 2 bases from J; junction bases left unmatched: 4. The CDR3 spans 16 residues. CDR3 residues: CASRLAGGQNTGELFF. The CDR3 DNA follows: TGTGCCAGCAGACTAGCGGGGGGTCAAAACACCGGGGAGCTGTTTTTT.

This chain links TRBV19 with TRBJ1-1; no clear D gene. The CDR3 spans 13 residues. The V gene's germline CDR1 is LNHDA and CDR2 SQIVND (reference sequence). The ends were cut back, 5 bases at V and 10 bases at J, with 17 bases in the middle. CDR3 in DNA: TGTGCCAGTAGTCCCCCGAACGGGGATATAGCTTTCTTT. Encoded protein: CASSPPNGDIAFF.

This clone was detected only a few times. The J gene is TRBJ1-6, the V gene TRBV6-5, with a tentative D call TRBD1 (5 bases). CDR1 MNHEY and CDR2 SVGAGI come from the germline V gene. This CDR3 spans 14 amino acids. The V and J ends lost 5 bases and 5 bases respectively, with 10 bases between them. CDR3 bases: TGTGCCAGCAGTCAGGGAAGGGATAATTCACCCCTCCACTTT. Translating it yields CASSQGRDNSPLHF.

The gene calls are TRBV5-4 and TRBJ2-1; TRBD2 agrees at 7 bases. Germline CDR1 is SGHNT and CDR2 is YYREEE (reference sequence). CDR3 size: 16 residues. V lost 0 bases to trimming and J lost 7 bases; unmatched junction nucleotides: 10. The CDR3 region is CASSLGTSSLGNEQFF. The DNA of the CDR3 is TGTGCCAGCAGCTTGGGGACTAGTTCGTTAGGTAATGAGCAGTTCTTC. Using reference TRBV5-4 and TRBJ2-1 for the parts outside the CDR3, the full variable domain is ETGVTQSPTHLIKTRGQQVTLRCSSQSGHNTVSWYQQALGQGPQFIFQYYREEENGRGNFPPRFSGLQFPNYSSELNVNALELDDSALYLCASSLGTSSLGNEQFFGPGTRLTVL.

The chain links TRBV5-4 to TRBJ2-1; 12 nucleotides align to TRBD1. The CDR3 runs to 16 residues. The germline V gene encodes CDR1 SGHNT and CDR2 YYREEE (reference sequence). J lost 3 bases, V lost 3 bases, and 4 bases had no gene match. The CDR3 region is CASSYGTGGSYNEQFF. The CDR3 DNA sequence: TGTGCCAGCAGCTACGGGACAGGGGGCAGCTACAATGAGCAGTTCTTC.

The chain has TRBV7-3 and TRBJ2-1; the D gene is possibly TRBD1 (6 bases). In germline, CDR1 is SGHTA, CDR2 FQGTGA. This CDR3 is 15 amino acids long. V lost 2 bases and J lost 0, with 8 bases in between. The CDR3 nucleotides are TGTGCCAGCAGCTTACAGGGGAGCTCCTACAATGAGCAGTTCTTC. Its protein is CASSLQGSSYNEQFF. Filled out from reference TRBV7-3 and TRBJ2-1, the complete variable domain reads GAGVSQTPSNKVTEKGKYVELRCDPISGHTALYWYRQSLGQGPEFLIYFQGTGAADDSGLPNDRFFAVRPEGSVSTLKIQRTERGDSAVYLCASSLQGSSYNEQFFGPGTRLTVL.

The chain is built from TRBV6-6 and TRBJ2-3, with TRBD1 as a possible D gene (6 bases). Trimming left V 4 bases short and J 3 bases short, with 8 bases between. CDR3 length equals 13 residues. CDR1 MNHNY and CDR2 SVGAGI come from the germline V gene (reference sequence). The CDR3 protein is CASSSTGTDTQYF. In nucleotides, the CDR3 is TGTGCCAGCAGTTCCACAGGGACAGATACGCAGTATTTT.